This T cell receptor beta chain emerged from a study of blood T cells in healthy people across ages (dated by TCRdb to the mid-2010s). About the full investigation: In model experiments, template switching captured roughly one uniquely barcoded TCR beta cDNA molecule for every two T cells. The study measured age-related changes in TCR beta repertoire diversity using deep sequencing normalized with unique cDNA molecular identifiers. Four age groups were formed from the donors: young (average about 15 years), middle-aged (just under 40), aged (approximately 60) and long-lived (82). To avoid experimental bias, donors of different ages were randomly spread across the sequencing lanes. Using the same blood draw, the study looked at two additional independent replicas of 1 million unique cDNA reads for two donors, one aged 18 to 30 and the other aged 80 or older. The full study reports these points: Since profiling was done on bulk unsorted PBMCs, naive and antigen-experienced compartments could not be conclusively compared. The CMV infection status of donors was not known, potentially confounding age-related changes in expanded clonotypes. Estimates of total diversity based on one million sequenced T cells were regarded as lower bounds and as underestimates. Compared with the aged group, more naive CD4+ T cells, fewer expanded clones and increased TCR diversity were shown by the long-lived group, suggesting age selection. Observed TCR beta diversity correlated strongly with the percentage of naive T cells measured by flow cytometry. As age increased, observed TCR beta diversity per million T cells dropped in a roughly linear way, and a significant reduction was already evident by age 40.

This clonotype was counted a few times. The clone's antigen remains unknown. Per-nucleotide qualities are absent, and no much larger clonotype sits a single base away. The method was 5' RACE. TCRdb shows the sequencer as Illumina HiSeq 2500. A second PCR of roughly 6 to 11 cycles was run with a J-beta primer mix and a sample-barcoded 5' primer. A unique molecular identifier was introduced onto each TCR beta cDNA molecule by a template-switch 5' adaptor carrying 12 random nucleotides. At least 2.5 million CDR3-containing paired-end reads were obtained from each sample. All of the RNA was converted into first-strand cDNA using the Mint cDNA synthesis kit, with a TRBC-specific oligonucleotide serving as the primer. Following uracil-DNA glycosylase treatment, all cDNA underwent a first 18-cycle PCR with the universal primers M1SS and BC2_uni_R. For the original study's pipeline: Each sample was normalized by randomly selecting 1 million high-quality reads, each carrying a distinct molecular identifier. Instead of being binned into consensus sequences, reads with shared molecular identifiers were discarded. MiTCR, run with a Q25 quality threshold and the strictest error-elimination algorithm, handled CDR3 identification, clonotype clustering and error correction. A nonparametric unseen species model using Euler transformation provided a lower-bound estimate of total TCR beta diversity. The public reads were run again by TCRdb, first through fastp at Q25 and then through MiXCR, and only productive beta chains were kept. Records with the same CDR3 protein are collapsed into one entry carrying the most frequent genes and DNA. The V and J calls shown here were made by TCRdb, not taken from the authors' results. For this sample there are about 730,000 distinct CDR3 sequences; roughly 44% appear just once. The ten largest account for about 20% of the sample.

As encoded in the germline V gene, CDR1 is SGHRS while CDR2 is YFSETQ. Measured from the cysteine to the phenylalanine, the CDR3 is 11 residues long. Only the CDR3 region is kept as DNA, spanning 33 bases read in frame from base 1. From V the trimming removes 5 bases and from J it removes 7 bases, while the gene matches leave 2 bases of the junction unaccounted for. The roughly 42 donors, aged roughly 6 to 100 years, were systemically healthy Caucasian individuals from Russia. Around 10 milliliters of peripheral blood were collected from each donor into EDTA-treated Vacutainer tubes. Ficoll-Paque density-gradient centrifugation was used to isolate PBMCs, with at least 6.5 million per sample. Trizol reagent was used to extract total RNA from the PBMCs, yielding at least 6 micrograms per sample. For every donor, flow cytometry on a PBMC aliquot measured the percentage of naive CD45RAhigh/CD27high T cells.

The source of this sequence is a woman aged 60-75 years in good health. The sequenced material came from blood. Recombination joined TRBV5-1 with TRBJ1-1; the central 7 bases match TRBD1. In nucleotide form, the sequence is TGCGCCAGCAGACGGGACAGTGAAGCTTTCTTT. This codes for CASRRDSEAFF.